This T cell receptor (beta chain) originates from a study of control samples from healthy donors and cancer patients. Produced via immunoSEQ multiplex PCR; TCRdb's table is partial and in-frame only. The sample has tens of thousands of clones, 87% seen once. Germline-derived CDR1 and CDR2 are LGHDT and YNNKEL (reference sequence). This CDR3 is built from 16 residues. Deletions cut 1 base from V and 2 bases from J, with 14 bases between. The sample was blood. The chain is built from TRBV3-1 (or the pseudogene TRBV3-2) and TRBJ1-2, with D hard to call. This TCR derives from a woman aged 45-60 years in good health. In nucleotides, the CDR3 is TGTGCCAGCAGCCAAGCCAAACAGATCCTAAACTATGGCTACACCTTC. This gives the protein CASSQAKQILNYGYTF.